This paragraph reports one T cell receptor (beta chain). Its antigen is as yet unknown. The source of the sample is a study of T cell responses to AZD1222 COVID-19 vaccine. Data came from immunoSEQ multiplex PCR; TCRdb stores just in-frame clones and leaves some out. The data show about 140,000 clones, roughly 89% seen once. Study conclusions and caveats: Clonal diversity may have been underestimated in mostly white British donors. Without day 14 samples, only post-peak T cell repertoires were studied.

Sequenced material: peripheral blood, taken on day 0 of AZD1222 vaccination. The source is an adult in good health.

The chain's CDR3 is CASSISAGITYYGYTF. The CDR3 DNA follows: TGTGCCAGTAGTATTAGTGCCGGAATAACTTACTATGGCTACACCTTC. The V call is TRBV19, the J call TRBJ1-2; D gene uncertain. CDR1 is LNHDA, CDR2 SQIVND, per germline (reference sequence). V was shortened by 3 bases and J by 3 bases, with 17 bases between the two germline ends. CDR3 size: 16 residues.